The next 4 T cell receptor beta chains were all read from a single sample in a study of blood T cells in healthy people across ages. A J-beta primer mix and a sample-barcoded 5' primer were used in a second PCR of about 7 to 12 cycles. Each CDR3 protein is one row after TCRdb ran MiXCR on the 5' RACE reads. This table holds about 1.8 million distinct CDR3 sequences, roughly 52% found once. Material for sequencing was blood. Receptor source: a woman between 35 and 50 years old in good health.

The chain has TRBV20-1 and TRBJ2-3; the D call may be TRBD1 or TRBD2 (5 bases each). This CDR3 contains 11 residues. V was cut by 7 bases and J by 4 bases, with 9 bases left in between. Germline V gene data show CDR1 as DFQATT and CDR2 as SNEGSKA (reference sequence). CDR3 sequence (DNA): TGCAGTGGAGGGGCCTCAGATACGCAGTATTTT. Translation gives CSGGASDTQYF.

This chain joins TRBV14 and TRBJ2-7; D call uncertain. The J call is doubtful: the DNA matches TRBJ2-5 better. Germline CDR1 SGHDN, CDR2 FVKESK. CDR3 length equals 16 residues. The CDR3 bases are TGTGCCAGCAGCCAAGACACCCCGAGCAGACGGGAGACCCAGTACTTC. Protein sequence: CASSQDTPSRRETQYF.

V gene TRBV29-1 combines with J gene TRBJ2-1; 7 bases fit TRBD1. The length of the CDR3 is 13 residues. With V trimmed by 6 bases and J by 12 bases, 14 bases remained unmatched. Looked up from germline, CDR1 is SQVTM and CDR2 is ANQGSEA. This chain's CDR3 is CSVGDSTMIGQFF. The CDR3 bases are TGCAGCGTGGGGGACAGTACAATGATCGGGCAGTTCTTC.

The rearrangement links TRBV4-2 to TRBJ2-1, with D maybe TRBD2 (6 bases). The V end lost 0 bases, the J end lost 10 bases, and 13 bases lay between the germline ends. The germline V gene has CDR1 LGHNA and CDR2 YNFKEQ. The CDR3 totals 14 residues. The DNA of the CDR3 is TGTGCCAGCAGCCAAGAGGGGGAGGCTCGCGAGCAGTTCTTC. Translating gives CASSQEGEAREQFF.